The 27 T cell receptor beta chains below come from one sample, sequenced in a study of blood T cell repertoires in COVID-19. This table comes from immunoSEQ multiplex PCR, and its TCRdb copy is limited to in-frame clones, with some not included. The data show 400,000 or so clones, around nine tenths seen once. The sequenced material came from peripheral blood. The source is a woman aged 40-49 years with COVID-19, enrolled during active disease.

The CDR3 coding sequence is TGTGCCAGCAGCACGACGGGACAGGGCTACAATGAGCAGTTCTTC. It is translated as CASSTTGQGYNEQFF. The V gene is TRBV11-3, the J gene TRBJ2-1; 9 bases line up with TRBD1. V lost 5 bases and J lost 3; bases outside the gene matches: 5. The CDR3 sequence is 15 residues long. Germline loops: CDR1 SGHNT, CDR2 YENEEA.

The rearrangement uses TRBV7-8 and TRBJ1-2; tentatively, D is TRBD1 (6 bases). There are 17 residues in the CDR3. Trimming cost V 5 bases and J 9 bases, with 28 bases left between them. CDR1 SGHVS and CDR2 FQNEAQ come from the germline V gene. The CDR3, as DNA: TGTGCCAGCAGCGACCAGCGAACGGGACACAGGAGCAGTAGCTACACCTTC. Translation: CASSDQRTGHRSSSYTF.

The chain couples TRBV20-1 to TRBJ2-7, with a possible D match to TRBD1 (6 bases). CDR3 length: 14 amino acids. Germline V gives CDR1 DFQATT, CDR2 SNEGSKA (reference sequence). V lost 3 bases, J lost 4 bases, and 16 bases lay in between. This CDR3 reads CSASSSGHFYEQYF. CDR3 bases: TGCAGTGCTAGTTCGTCGGGACATTTTTACGAGCAGTACTTC.

This chain joins TRBV27 and TRBJ1-3; D not certain. The CDR3 is 16 amino acids. V was clipped by 7 bases and J by 0 bases, with 16 bases between them. The germline V gene encodes CDR1 MNHEY and CDR2 SMNVEV (reference sequence). In nucleotides, the CDR3 is TGTGCCAGCACCCACCGTTCGGTTAACTCTGGAAACACCATATATTTT. It codes for CASTHRSVNSGNTIYF.

The V call is TRBV18, the J call TRBJ2-1, with 8 bases identical to TRBD2. The CDR3 is 18 residues long. V lost 0 bases, J lost 0 bases, and 7 bases stayed unmatched. CDR1 and CDR2 from the germline V gene are KGHSH and LQKENI. CDR3 region: CASSPPVREAFSYNEQFF. CDR3 sequence (DNA): TGTGCCAGCTCACCACCGGTGCGGGAGGCCTTCTCCTACAATGAGCAGTTCTTC.

This clone was recorded at least ten times. The genes are TRBV6-5 and TRBJ2-7; D is uncertain. The CDR3 is made up of 14 amino acids. Per germline, CDR1 MNHEY and CDR2 SVGAGI. V was cut by 7 bases and J by 0 bases, with 13 bases left in between. CDR3 in DNA: TGTGCCAGCAAGCCTCGGGTTAGCTCCTACGAGCAGTACTTC. Protein: CASKPRVSSYEQYF.

V usage is TRBV6-6 and J usage is TRBJ2-3, with 7 bases fitting TRBD2. CDR3 length: 15 amino acids. V was clipped by 8 bases and J by 3 bases; unmatched bases: 11. The germline gives CDR1 MNHNY, CDR2 SVGAGI (reference sequence). CDR3 DNA: TGTGCCAGCCCAAGGGCGGCGGGAGCGACAGATACGCAGTATTTT. The encoded protein is CASPRAAGATDTQYF.

The CDR3 nucleotides read TGTGCCATCAGTGAGCGGACAGGGAATCAGCCCCAGCATTTT. Its translation: CAISERTGNQPQHF. The chain recombines TRBV10-3 with TRBJ1-5, with 8 bases aligning to TRBD1. In germline, CDR1 is ENHRY, CDR2 SYGVKD. This CDR3 spans 14 amino acids. V was clipped by 2 bases and J by 4 bases; unmatched bases: 1.

V is TRBV29-1 and J is TRBJ2-1, with D perhaps TRBD1 (6 bases). V lost 6 bases and J 0 bases, leaving 15 bases between the germline ends. This CDR3 has 15 amino acids. Germline CDR1 and CDR2: SQVTM and ANQGSEA. CDR3 DNA: TGCAGCGTACAAGAAACAGGGAGCTCCTACAATGAGCAGTTCTTC. It specifies CSVQETGSSYNEQFF.

The CDR3 DNA reads TGTGCCTGGAGTGTACTGATGCGCTCTGGGGCCAACGTCCTGACTTTC. Encoded protein: CAWSVLMRSGANVLTF. V and J are TRBV30 and TRBJ2-6; D is unresolved. The V and J ends lost 0 bases and 0 bases respectively, with 9 bases between them. Germline V gives CDR1 GTSNPN, CDR2 SVGIG (reference sequence). CDR3 length equals 16 residues.

As for this clone: Other DNA sequences in this specimen translate into the identical CDR3. This chain joins TRBV18 and TRBJ2-1; D might be TRBD1 (6 bases). The CDR3 extends over 12 amino acids. Trimming pared 6 bases from V and 7 bases from J, leaving 10 bases between. Germline V gene lookup returns CDR1 KGHSH and CDR2 LQKENI. Here the CDR3 DNA reads TGTGCCAGCTCTCCGGACAGTAATGAGCAGTTCTTC. Encoded protein: CASSPDSNEQFF.

V is TRBV5-8 and J is TRBJ2-7; 8 nucleotides align to TRBD1. This CDR3 region has 15 residues. The germline CDR1 and CDR2 sequences are SGHTS and YDEGEE. V lost 7 bases to trimming and J lost 5 bases; unmatched junction nucleotides: 14. The CDR3 reads CASPSSWTGSHEQYF. As DNA, the CDR3 is TGTGCCAGCCCTTCGTCCTGGACAGGGTCCCACGAGCAGTACTTC.

The genes are TRBV7-8 and TRBJ1-6; tentative D call: TRBD1 (6 bases). CDR1 is SGHVS, CDR2 FQNEAQ, per germline. Trimming took off 5 bases at V and 0 bases at J, with 14 bases between the two ends. CDR3 length equals 17 residues. The DNA for the CDR3 is TGTGCCAGCAGCCCGAGGGGGGGGAGCTCCTATAATTCACCCCTCCACTTT. It is translated as CASSPRGGSSYNSPLHF.

V and J are TRBV10-1 and TRBJ1-2; no definite D call. V gave up 1 base and J gave up 6 bases, with 12 bases separating them. CDR3 length: 14 residues. The germline gives CDR1 WNHNN, CDR2 SYGVQD (reference sequence). For the CDR3, the DNA is TGCGCCAGCAGTGAGTTCCCGGGAGGGCATGGCTACACCTTC. It is translated as CASSEFPGGHGYTF.

J is TRBJ2-2 and V is TRBV11-2, with 9 bases lining up with TRBD2. J gave up 3 bases and V 5 bases, and 4 bases lay outside the gene matches. Per the germline V gene, CDR1 is SGHAT and CDR2 is FQNNGV. The CDR3 has 15 amino acids. For the CDR3, the DNA is TGTGCCAGCAGCCCTCAGCGGGGGGACACCGGGGAGCTGTTTTTT. Its protein product is CASSPQRGDTGELFF.

This clone occurred once. The chain links TRBV4-3 to TRBJ2-5; 9 bases are shared with TRBD1. With V trimmed by 0 bases and J by 4 bases, 12 bases remained unmatched. CDR3 size: 18 residues. CDR1 and CDR2 from the germline V gene are LGHNA and YSLEER. CDR3 residues: CASSQDVEDRGEGETQYF. For the CDR3, the DNA is TGCGCCAGCAGCCAAGATGTGGAGGACAGGGGCGAGGGAGAGACCCAGTACTTC.

The chain employs TRBV5-1 and TRBJ2-2; D is perhaps TRBD2 (6 bases). Per the germline V gene, CDR1 is SGHRS and CDR2 is YFSETQ. The length of the CDR3 is 16 residues. V gave up 0 bases and J gave up 2 bases, with 11 bases separating them. The CDR3 nucleotides read TGCGCCAGCAGCTTGGAGCCGGGAGCTAACACCGGGGAGCTGTTTTTT. Its translation is CASSLEPGANTGELFF.

The rearrangement joins TRBV6-5 to TRBJ1-1, with 9 bases fitting TRBD1. CDR3 size: 16 residues. Germline V gene data show CDR1 as MNHEY and CDR2 as SVGAGI. The ends lost 2 bases at V and 0 bases at J; junction bases unmatched: 4. The CDR3 nucleotides are TGTGCCAGCAGTTACGGACAGGGGTCCATGAACACTGAAGCTTTCTTT. Protein: CASSYGQGSMNTEAFF.

V and J are TRBV9 and TRBJ1-1; TRBD1 matches 7 bases. J was trimmed by 5 bases and V by 3 bases; bases with no gene match: 7. The CDR3 consists of 14 residues. The germline gives CDR1 SGDLS, CDR2 YYNGEE. The CDR3 is CASSGQGGWTEAFF. The CDR3 nucleotides read TGTGCCAGCAGCGGACAGGGAGGATGGACTGAAGCTTTCTTT.

This clone was seen a single time. The genes are TRBV9 and TRBJ2-1, with TRBD2 matching over 13 bases. Looked up from germline, CDR1 is SGDLS and CDR2 is YYNGEE. This CDR3 has 16 amino acids. Trimming at V came to 3 bases and at J to 7 bases, leaving 7 bases not matched to a gene. CDR3 loop: CASSAELAGGRNEQFF. For the CDR3, the DNA is TGTGCCAGCAGCGCGGAACTAGCGGGGGGGCGGAATGAGCAGTTCTTC.

This chain links TRBV18 with TRBJ1-1; possible D gene TRBD1, 6 bases. The CDR3 totals 12 residues. Germline values: CDR1 KGHSH, CDR2 LQKENI. Between the trimmed V and J ends, which lost 8 bases and 8 bases, there was a span of 15 bases. This CDR3 reads CASQGLQGEAFF. The DNA of the CDR3 is TGTGCCAGCCAGGGGCTACAGGGAGAAGCTTTCTTT.

To note about this clone: This sample also contains other DNA sequences that code for the same CDR3. The gene calls are TRBV28 and TRBJ1-2; D perhaps matches TRBD1 (6 bases). The germline CDR1 and CDR2 sequences are MDHEN and SYDVKM. V was shortened by 4 bases and J by 4 bases, with 7 bases between the two germline ends. CDR3 length: 12 amino acids. The CDR3 here is CASSSQGYGYTF. The DNA for the CDR3 is TGTGCCAGCAGTTCACAGGGCTATGGCTACACCTTC.

The CDR3 loop is CAISEDHRPSYEQYF. The DNA for the CDR3 is TGTGCCATCAGTGAGGATCACAGACCCTCCTACGAGCAGTACTTC. The chain recombines TRBV10-3 with TRBJ2-7; no reliable D call. Germline CDR1 ENHRY, CDR2 SYGVKD. The CDR3 has 15 amino acids. Between the trimmed V and J ends, which lost 2 bases and 0 bases, there was a span of 11 bases.

The chain recombines TRBV6-4 with TRBJ2-2; possible D gene TRBD2, 6 bases. The CDR3 totals 14 residues. The germline V gene encodes CDR1 MRHNA and CDR2 SNTAGT. Trimming removed 4 bases at V and 4 bases at J, with 10 bases between. The CDR3 DNA is TGTGCCAGCAGTGTAATGGGGGGCACCGGGGAGCTGTTTTTT. Translating it yields CASSVMGGTGELFF.

The chain combines TRBV6-5 with TRBJ2-7; the D gene is possibly TRBD1 (6 bases). The germline CDR1 and CDR2 sequences are MNHEY and SVGAGI. The CDR3 runs 14 residues. The V end lost 8 bases, the J end lost 1 base, and 15 bases lay between the germline ends. The CDR3 DNA is TGTGCCAGCGGCCGGACAGCCACTTCCTACGAGCAGTACTTC. Its protein is CASGRTATSYEQYF.

V gene TRBV7-9 combines with J gene TRBJ1-4; a weak D match, TRBD1 (6 bases). Trimming removed 3 bases at V and 3 bases at J, with 8 bases between. The CDR3 runs to 14 residues. CDR1 is SEHNR, CDR2 FQNEAQ, per germline (reference sequence). Here the CDR3 reads CASSLTGPNEKLFF. Here the CDR3 DNA reads TGTGCCAGCAGCTTGACAGGTCCTAATGAAAAACTGTTTTTT.

This rearrangement joins TRBV28 to TRBJ1-4; D may be TRBD1 (6 bases). Germline CDR1 reads MDHEN; CDR2 reads SYDVKM. V lost 7 bases and J 4 bases, leaving 7 bases between the germline ends. This CDR3 is built from 12 residues. CDR3: CASTGDNEKLFF. In DNA, the CDR3 is TGTGCCAGCACAGGGGATAATGAAAAACTGTTTTTT.